This T cell receptor (beta chain) came from a study of cytomegalovirus exposure and HLA in healthy donors. Primers included in the PCR were 60 Vbeta and 13 Jbeta primers. Using immunoSEQ multiplex PCR, the repertoire was profiled, and TCRdb retains in-frame clones only, with some absent. The sample consists of about 100,000 clones, approximately 70% of them appearing once. Germline V gene sequence: CDR1 SNHLY, CDR2 FYNNEI. The CDR3 loop spans 16 amino acids. The V and J ends lost 8 bases and 0 bases respectively, with 18 bases between them. In regard to this clone: Its antigen remains unidentified.

Broader study findings: HLA allele associations emerged for around 16,000 TCR beta sequences in a later analysis, at 0.05 false discovery rate. Overall, 164 TCR beta chains were annotated as cytomegalovirus-associated.

The chain uses TRBV2 and TRBJ2-3; D is possibly TRBD2 (6 bases). The sequencing input was PBMCs. The clonotype was recovered from a man aged 30 to 39 in good health and CMV-seropositive. CDR3 residues: CASLGFGGASTDTQYF. As DNA, the CDR3 is TGTGCCAGCTTAGGATTTGGCGGGGCCAGCACAGATACGCAGTATTTT.